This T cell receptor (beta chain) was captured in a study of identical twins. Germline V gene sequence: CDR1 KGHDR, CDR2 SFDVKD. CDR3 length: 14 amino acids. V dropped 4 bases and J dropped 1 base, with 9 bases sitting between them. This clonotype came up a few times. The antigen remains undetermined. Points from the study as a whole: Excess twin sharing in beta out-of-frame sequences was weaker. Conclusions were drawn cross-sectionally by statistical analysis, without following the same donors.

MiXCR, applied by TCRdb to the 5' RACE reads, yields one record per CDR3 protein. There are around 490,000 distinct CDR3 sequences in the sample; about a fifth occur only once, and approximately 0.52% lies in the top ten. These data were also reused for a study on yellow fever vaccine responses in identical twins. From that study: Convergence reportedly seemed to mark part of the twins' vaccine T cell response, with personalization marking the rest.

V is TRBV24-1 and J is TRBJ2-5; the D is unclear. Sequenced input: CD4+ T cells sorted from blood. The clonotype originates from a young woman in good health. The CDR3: CATSDRRTQETQYF. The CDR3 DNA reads TGTGCCACCAGTGACCGCCGAACCCAAGAGACCCAGTACTTC.